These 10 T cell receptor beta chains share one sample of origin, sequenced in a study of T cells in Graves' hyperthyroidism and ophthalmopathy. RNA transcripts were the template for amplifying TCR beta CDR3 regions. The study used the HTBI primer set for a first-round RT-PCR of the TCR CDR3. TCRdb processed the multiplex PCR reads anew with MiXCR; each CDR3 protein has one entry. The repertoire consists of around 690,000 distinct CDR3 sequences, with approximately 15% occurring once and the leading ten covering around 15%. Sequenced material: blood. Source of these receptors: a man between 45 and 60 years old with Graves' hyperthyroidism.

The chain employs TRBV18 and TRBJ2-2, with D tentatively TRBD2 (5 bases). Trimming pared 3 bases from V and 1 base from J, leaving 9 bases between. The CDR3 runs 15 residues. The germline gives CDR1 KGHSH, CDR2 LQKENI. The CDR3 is CASSPSDQNTGELFF. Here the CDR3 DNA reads TGTGCCAGCTCACCTAGCGACCAGAACACCGGGGAGCTGTTTTTT.

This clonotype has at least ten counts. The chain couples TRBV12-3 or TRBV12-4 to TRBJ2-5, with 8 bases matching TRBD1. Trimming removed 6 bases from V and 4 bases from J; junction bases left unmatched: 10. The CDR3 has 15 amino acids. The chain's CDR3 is CASRLSQGARETQYF. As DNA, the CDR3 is TGTGCCAGCAGGCTTAGCCAGGGGGCGCGAGAGACCCAGTACTTC.

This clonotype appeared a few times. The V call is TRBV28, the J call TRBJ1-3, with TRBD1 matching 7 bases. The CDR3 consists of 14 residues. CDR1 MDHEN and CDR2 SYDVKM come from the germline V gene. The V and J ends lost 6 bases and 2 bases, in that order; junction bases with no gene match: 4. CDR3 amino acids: CASRIGTAGNTIYF. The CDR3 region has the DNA TGTGCCAGCAGGATTGGGACAGCTGGAAACACCATATATTTT.

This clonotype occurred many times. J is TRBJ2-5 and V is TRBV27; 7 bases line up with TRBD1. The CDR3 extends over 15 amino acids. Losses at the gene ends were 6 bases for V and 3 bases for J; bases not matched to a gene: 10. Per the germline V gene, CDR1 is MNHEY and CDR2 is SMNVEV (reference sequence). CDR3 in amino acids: CASSATGTEKETQYF. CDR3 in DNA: TGTGCCAGCAGCGCGACCGGGACAGAGAAAGAGACCCAGTACTTC.

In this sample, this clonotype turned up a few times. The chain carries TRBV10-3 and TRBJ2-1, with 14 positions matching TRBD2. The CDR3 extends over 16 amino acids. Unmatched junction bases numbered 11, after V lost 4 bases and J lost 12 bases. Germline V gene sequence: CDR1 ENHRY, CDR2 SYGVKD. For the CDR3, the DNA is TGTGCCATCAGTGCAGGGGGACTAGCGGGAGTTGATGGGCAGTTCTTC. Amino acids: CAISAGGLAGVDGQFF.

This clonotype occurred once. Written as DNA, the CDR3 is TGTGCCAGCAGCCAAGATCTTGGGACTAGCGGGAGTCCTGAGCAGTTCTTC. Protein: CASSQDLGTSGSPEQFF. The J gene is TRBJ2-1, the V gene TRBV14; 14 bases match TRBD2. Germline V lookup: CDR1 SGHDN, CDR2 FVKESK. The CDR3 contains 17 residues. Unmatched junction bases numbered 7, after V lost 0 bases and J lost 9 bases.

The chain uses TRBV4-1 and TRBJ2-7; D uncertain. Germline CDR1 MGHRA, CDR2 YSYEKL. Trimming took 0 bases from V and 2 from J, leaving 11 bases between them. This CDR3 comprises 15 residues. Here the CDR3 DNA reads TGCGCCAGCAGCCAAGAAGAAGGCTATCCCTACGAGCAGTACTTC. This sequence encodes CASSQEEGYPYEQYF.

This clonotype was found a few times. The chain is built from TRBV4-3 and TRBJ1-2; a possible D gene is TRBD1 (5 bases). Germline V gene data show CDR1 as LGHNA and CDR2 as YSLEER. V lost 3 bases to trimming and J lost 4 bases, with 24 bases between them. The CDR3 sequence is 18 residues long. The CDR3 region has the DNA TGCGCCAGCAGCCACTACACTTCCGGGACCGACGATTCCTATGGCTACACCTTC. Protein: CASSHYTSGTDDSYGYTF.

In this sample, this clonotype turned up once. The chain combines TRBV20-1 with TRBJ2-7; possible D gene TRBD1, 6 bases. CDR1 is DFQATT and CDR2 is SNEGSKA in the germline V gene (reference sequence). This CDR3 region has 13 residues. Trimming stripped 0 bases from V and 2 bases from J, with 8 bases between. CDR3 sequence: CSARDTGTYEQYF. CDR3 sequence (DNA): TGCAGTGCTAGAGATACAGGGACCTACGAGCAGTACTTC.

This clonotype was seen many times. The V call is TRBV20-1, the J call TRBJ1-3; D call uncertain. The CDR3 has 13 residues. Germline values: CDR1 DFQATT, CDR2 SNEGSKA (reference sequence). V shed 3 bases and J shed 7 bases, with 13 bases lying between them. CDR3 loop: CSARNLGLNTIYF. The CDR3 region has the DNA TGCAGTGCTAGGAACCTGGGATTGAACACCATATATTTT.